Below, one TCR beta chain is given with its context. In this sample, this clone turned up once. The antigen it binds to is not known. The input lacks base qualities; no much larger clone sits a single base away. The sample is drawn from a study of vaccination effects on CD4 cells after COVID-19 (dated by TCRdb to 2021 to 2024). General notes on the study: In the ViraFEST assay, PBMC were stimulated with viral peptide pools, and antigen-specific CD4+ T cell clonotypes were then identified by expansion using TCR sequencing. SARS-CoV-2 spike-specific CD4+ TCR repertoires were compared before and after mRNA vaccination in COVID-19 convalescent patients and in infection-naive vaccine recipients. Two doses of either the BNT162b2 or the mRNA-1273 mRNA SARS-CoV-2 vaccine were administered to participants. A total of 10 COVID-19 convalescent patients and a handful of SARS-CoV-2-naive healthy vaccine recipients were included in the full study. The Oncomine TCR Beta short-read assay on an Illumina iSeq 100 was used to sequence cultures from other donors in the study. Each well held two million PBMC cultured in IMDM containing about 5.4% human AB serum, 9.5 to 10 IU/ml IL-2 and gentamicin, along with approximately 10 ug/ml peptides. The research as a whole found: At late post-vaccination timepoints, both infection-induced and vaccine-induced clones showed marked clonal contraction, consistent with waning T cell responses. The study was limited by a small number of convalescent patients and lacked early post-infection timepoints. Among healthy vaccine recipients, nearly all vaccine-induced clones were SARS-CoV-2 mono-reactive, and just 1 of 255 was cross-reactive with common cold coronaviruses.

The library came from the immunoSEQ multiplex PCR assay. DNA from the cultured, isolated CD4+ T cells was subjected to TCR beta CDR3 sequencing. Regarding the original processing steps: Non-productive TCR sequences were removed, reads were trimmed to the CDR3 region, and CDR3s of at least 7 amino acids were retained. The MANAFEST web app was used to pick out antigen-specific clonotypes by comparing their expansion in peptide wells with that in reference cultures. To be called positive, a clone needed expansion at FDR<0.05 compared with the reference and with all other wells, an odds ratio greater than 5, and a frequency greater than 0.1% in two replicate wells. Clonotypes significantly expanded in SARS-CoV-2 spike wells and in at least one common cold coronavirus spike condition were defined as cross-reactive. Levenshtein distance calculated with the stringdist R package was used to assess CDR3 similarity, and unrooted trees were constructed with ape in R 3.6.1. The source is immuneACCESS, and TCRdb retained only in-frame sequences with V and J called. Part of the clones is not carried over; for the studies checked, unresolved V genes explain less than half of this, and the remainder is unexplained. D and trimming were read from the DNA, whereas the V and J calls and clone size are those reported in that table. The sample table shows more than 45,000 clones, and about 74% are seen once. Together, the top ten hold around 3.3% of the sample.

After about 9 days of culture, CD4+ T cells were isolated with the EasySep CD4+ T cell isolation kit. Healthy vaccine recipients had no prior SARS-CoV-2 infection, confirmed by negative nucleocapsid antibodies before and after vaccination. On days 3 and 7, half of the culture medium was replaced with fresh IL-2-containing medium. Unless otherwise noted, each peptide stimulation condition was cultured in triplicate wells. Using Ficoll-Paque Plus gradient centrifugation, PBMC were separated from whole blood and then either used fresh or cryopreserved at -140C. Genomic DNA was extracted from cultured CD4+ T cells with the QIAamp micro DNA kit. There are 13 amino acids in the CDR3, from cysteine to phenylalanine inclusive. Just CDR3 DNA is preserved here, 39 bases in frame from base 1. The germline V gene encodes CDR1 ENHRY and CDR2 SYGVKD. The junction shows trimming of 9 bases on V and 1 base on J, and the gene matches do not reach 3 bases of it.

The TCR sequence derives from a human donor who received a COVID-19 vaccine. The sample was CD4+ T cells from PBMCs cultured without peptide, taken before COVID-19 vaccination. In this chain, TRBV10-3 is recombined with TRBJ2-1, with 7 middle bases fitting TRBD1. The bases read TGTGCCATTAACAGGGGTTCCTACAATGAGCAGTTCTTC. It is translated as CAINRGSYNEQFF.